The clone carrying this T cell receptor (beta chain) showed up just a few times. The antigen is undetermined. Looked up from germline, CDR1 is LGHDT and CDR2 is YNNKEL (reference sequence). The CDR3 extends over 14 amino acids. The V end lost 1 base, the J end lost 4 bases, and 10 bases lay between the germline ends. These data come from a study of CD8 T cells in ankylosing spondylitis. General observations from the study: Reportedly, matched ankylosing spondylitis synovial fluid was significantly enriched for disease-linked clones. Clones linked to the disease showed a CD8+ phenotype. They occurred at relatively low frequencies in peripheral blood. Made up of several highly homologous variants, a TCR beta motif appeared characteristic of ankylosing spondylitis blood. Past research had described some motif variants in reactive arthritis synovial fluid and blood.

A quantitative 5'-RACE method, one with molecular barcodes, was used to make TCR beta libraries. Each CDR3 protein gets one entry after TCRdb re-called the 5' RACE reads with MiXCR. The sample yields fewer than 500,000 distinct CDR3 sequences, roughly 27% seen once. The sample was blood, either unsorted or a sorted T cell fraction (not recorded which). V and J are TRBV3-1 and TRBJ1-2; D is possibly TRBD1 (5 bases). The sequence derives from a male donor with ankylosing spondylitis. CDR3 residues: CASSQATGTYGYTF. As DNA, the CDR3 is TGTGCCAGCAGCCAAGCAACAGGAACCTATGGCTACACCTTC.